The entry below describes one TCR beta chain. Its antigen is unidentified. CDR1 is LNHDA and CDR2 is SQIVND in the germline V gene (reference sequence). The length of the CDR3 is 15 residues. V was trimmed by 5 bases and J by 4 bases, leaving 14 bases between them. The data derive from a study of T-cell reconstitution after alpha-beta-depleted transplantation in children. Study-level points and caveats: When one year had passed after transplant, most T-cell counts and diversity came from newly produced T cells. About two months after transplant, alpha-beta T cells reportedly came from several hundred expanded graft clones.

A library of TCRbeta sequences, prepared with unique molecular identifiers, was generated. TCRdb reanalysed the PCR reads using MiXCR and keeps one entry per CDR3 protein. The sample contains around 440,000 distinct CDR3 sequences, 10% of which appear only once. The specimen was PBMCs, collected before TCRalphabeta/CD19-depleted stem cell transplant. This receptor was taken from a child younger than 10 with inherited bone marrow failure, due to receive a stem cell transplant. The rearrangement joins TRBV19 to TRBJ2-2; maybe TRBD2 (6 bases). CDR3 region: CASSPEIGGTGELFF. The CDR3 region has the DNA TGTGCCAGTAGTCCAGAGATCGGGGGCACCGGGGAGCTGTTTTTT.